This T cell receptor (beta chain) derives from a study of blood T cell repertoires in COVID-19. Study background: The origin of the acute and convalescent COVID-19 samples was the United States, Italy and Spain. Sources were T cells, B-cell-depleted T cells, or PBMCs; the material itself was cDNA or gDNA.

Only in-frame clones appear in the TCRdb table, and some are missing; sequencing was by immunoSEQ multiplex PCR. The sample records approximately 83,000 clones, roughly 90% being singletons. The CDR3 covers 20 residues. Germline lookup yields CDR1 LGHDT and CDR2 YNNKEL (reference sequence). V lost 3 bases, J lost 0 bases, and 24 bases lay in between. The chain couples TRBV3-1 (or the pseudogene TRBV3-2) to TRBJ1-3; tentatively, D is TRBD1 (5 bases). The sequenced sample was peripheral blood. The TCR was taken from a man aged 65-85 years with acute or convalescent COVID-19. The CDR3, as DNA: TGTGCCAGCAGCCACGTTACCTCAGGCCTACAAGGGGACTCTGGAAACACCATATATTTT. Protein: CASSHVTSGLQGDSGNTIYF.